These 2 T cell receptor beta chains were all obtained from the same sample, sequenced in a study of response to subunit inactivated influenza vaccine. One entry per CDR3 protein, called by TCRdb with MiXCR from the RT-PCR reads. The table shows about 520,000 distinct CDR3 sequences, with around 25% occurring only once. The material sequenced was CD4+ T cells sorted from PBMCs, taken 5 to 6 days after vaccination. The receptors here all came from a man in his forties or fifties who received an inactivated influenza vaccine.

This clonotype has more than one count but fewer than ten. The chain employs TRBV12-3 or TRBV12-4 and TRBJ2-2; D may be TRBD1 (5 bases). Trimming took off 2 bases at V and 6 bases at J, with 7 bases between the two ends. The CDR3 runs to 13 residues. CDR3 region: CASSLIGAGELFF. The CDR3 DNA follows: TGTGCCAGCAGTTTAATAGGGGCCGGGGAGCTGTTTTTT.

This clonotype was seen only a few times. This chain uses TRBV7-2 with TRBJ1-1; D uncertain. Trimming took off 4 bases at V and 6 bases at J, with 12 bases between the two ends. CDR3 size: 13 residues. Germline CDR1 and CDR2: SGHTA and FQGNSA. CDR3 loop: CASSSDYRSEAFF. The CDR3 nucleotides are TGTGCCAGCAGCTCAGACTACAGATCTGAAGCTTTCTTT.